A single sample gave rise to the 20 T cell receptor beta chains below, sequenced in a study of blood T cell repertoires in COVID-19. Some clones are missing from TCRdb's copy, which holds only in-frame ones; the method was immunoSEQ multiplex PCR. This sample has some 78,000 clones, with nearly 90% found just once. The material sequenced was peripheral blood. These receptors all stem from an elderly woman with active or convalescent COVID-19.

The genes are TRBV6-2 or TRBV6-3 and TRBJ2-3, with 7 positions matching TRBD2. CDR3 length equals 15 residues. The V segment lost 1 base and the J segment 2 bases; nucleotides outside the gene matches: 3. From germline, CDR1 is MNHEY and CDR2 SVGEGT. CDR3 nucleotide sequence: TGTGCCAGCAGTTACTGGGACTACCTCACAGATACGCAGTATTTT. The encoded protein is CASSYWDYLTDTQYF.

This clone appeared once. In DNA, the CDR3 is TGTGCCAGCAGCTCCTACAGGGGACCGGGCGGGGAGCTGTTTTTT. Translated, it gives CASSSYRGPGGELFF. This chain joins TRBV28 and TRBJ2-2; 7 bases fit TRBD1. Germline lookup yields CDR1 MDHEN and CDR2 SYDVKM. The CDR3 consists of 15 residues. V lost 6 bases, J lost 7 bases, and 11 bases stayed unmatched. Using reference TRBV28 and TRBJ2-2 for the parts outside the CDR3, the full variable domain is DVKVTQSSRYLVKRTGEKVFLECVQDMDHENMFWYRQDPGLGLRLIYFSYDVKMKEKGDIPEGYSVSREKKERFSLILESASTNQTSMYLCASSSYRGPGGELFFGEGSRLTVL.

This chain connects TRBV28 to TRBJ1-5; D gene ambiguous. Trimming removed 5 bases at V and 7 bases at J, with 12 bases between. CDR1 and CDR2 (germline): MDHEN, SYDVKM. CDR3 length equals 13 residues. The CDR3 DNA follows: TGTGCCAGCAGTACCTTAGCGAGACAGCCCCAGCATTTT. Protein product: CASSTLARQPQHF.

V and J are TRBV18 and TRBJ1-1; D is uncertain. Germline V gives CDR1 KGHSH, CDR2 LQKENI. The CDR3 runs to 15 residues. V was cut by 5 bases and J by 4 bases, with 17 bases left in between. CDR3 coding DNA: TGTGCCAGCTCAGCTATCCCCGGTGAGGGCACTGAAGCTTTCTTT. It encodes CASSAIPGEGTEAFF. Full variable domain (rest looked up from reference TRBV18 and TRBJ1-1): NAGVMQNPRHLVRRRGQEARLRCSPMKGHSHVYWYRQLPEEGLKFMVYLQKENIIDESGMPKERFSAEFPKEGPSILRIQQVVRGDSAAYFCASSAIPGEGTEAFFGQGTRLTVV.

V is TRBV27 and J is TRBJ1-4; a possible D gene is TRBD1 (5 bases). The CDR3 spans 12 residues. Trimming cost V 8 bases and J 8 bases, with 12 bases left between them. Germline-derived CDR1 and CDR2 are MNHEY and SMNVEV (reference sequence). DNA of the CDR3: TGTGCCAGCGGATACAGGTTCGAAAAACTGTTTTTT. It translates to CASGYRFEKLFF.

The rearrangement uses TRBV6-2 or TRBV6-3 and TRBJ1-2; maybe TRBD1 (5 bases). This CDR3 is 15 amino acids long. The V gene's germline CDR1 is MNHEY and CDR2 SVGEGT. Trimming cost V 1 base and J 2 bases, with 11 bases left between them. Here the CDR3 reads CASSYLAGWNYGYTF. DNA of the CDR3: TGTGCCAGCAGTTACTTGGCAGGGTGGAACTATGGCTACACCTTC.

This chain joins TRBV7-2 and TRBJ2-1, with a possible D match to TRBD2 (7 bases). The CDR3 totals 16 residues. Trimming shortened V by 5 bases and J by 4 bases, and 18 bases separated the two germline ends. Per the germline V gene, CDR1 is SGHTA and CDR2 is FQGNSA. DNA for the CDR3: TGTGCCAGCAGCGAAAGGGGGGGAGGCTTTTACAATGAGCAGTTCTTC. This gives the protein CASSERGGGFYNEQFF.

The genes are TRBV28 and TRBJ2-1; TRBD2 matches at 12 bases. After removal of 5 bases from V and 6 bases from J, the junction contained 11 bases not matched to a gene. The germline CDR1 and CDR2 sequences are MDHEN and SYDVKM. CDR3 size: 17 residues. CDR3 residues: CASSPHPTSGSVNEQFF. The CDR3, as DNA: TGTGCCAGCAGTCCACACCCGACTAGCGGGAGTGTCAATGAGCAGTTCTTC. The whole variable domain, remainder taken from reference TRBV28 and TRBJ2-1, is DVKVTQSSRYLVKRTGEKVFLECVQDMDHENMFWYRQDPGLGLRLIYFSYDVKMKEKGDIPEGYSVSREKKERFSLILESASTNQTSMYLCASSPHPTSGSVNEQFFGPGTRLTVL.

The chain carries TRBV7-9 and TRBJ2-5, with 9 nucleotides matching TRBD1. Per the germline V gene, CDR1 is SEHNR and CDR2 is FQNEAQ (reference sequence). V gave up 5 bases and J gave up 1 base; unmatched junction bases: 2. CDR3 length: 14 amino acids. The CDR3: CASSVDRGQETQYF. DNA for the CDR3: TGTGCCAGCAGCGTGGACAGGGGCCAAGAGACCCAGTACTTC. Full variable domain (rest looked up from reference TRBV7-9 and TRBJ2-5): DTGVSQNPRHKITKRGQNVTFRCDPISEHNRLYWYRQTLGQGPEFLTYFQNEAQLEKSRLLSDRFSAERPKGSFSTLEIQRTEQGDSAMYLCASSVDRGQETQYFGPGTRLLVL.

This chain connects TRBV5-1 to TRBJ1-5; TRBD1 matches at 10 bases. The germline V gene encodes CDR1 SGHRS and CDR2 YFSETQ. This CDR3 contains 16 residues. V lost 2 bases and J lost 3; bases outside the gene matches: 5. For the CDR3, the DNA is TGCGCCAGCAGCTTAGGGACAGGGGATTACAATCAGCCCCAGCATTTT. It translates to CASSLGTGDYNQPQHF.

The chain links TRBV7-2 to TRBJ1-4; 9 bases match TRBD1. V lost 1 base, J lost 7 bases, and 4 bases stayed unmatched. The CDR3 extends over 15 amino acids. The germline gives CDR1 SGHTA, CDR2 FQGNSA. This CDR3 reads CASSLVGTGIEKLFF. The CDR3 coding sequence is TGTGCCAGCAGCTTAGTGGGGACAGGGATTGAAAAACTGTTTTTT.

The V and J genes are TRBV18 and TRBJ2-3, with D possibly matching TRBD2 (5 bases). Germline-derived CDR1 and CDR2 are KGHSH and LQKENI. The length of the CDR3 is 14 residues. Trimming took off 3 bases at V and 2 bases at J, with 9 bases between the two ends. This CDR3 reads CASSPSLATDTQYF. CDR3 DNA: TGTGCCAGCTCACCCTCCCTAGCCACAGATACGCAGTATTTT.

This sequence joins TRBV28 and TRBJ1-6; 8 nucleotides agree with TRBD1. Looked up from germline, CDR1 is MDHEN and CDR2 is SYDVKM. J was trimmed by 7 bases and V by 6 bases; bases with no gene match: 8. The CDR3 has 15 amino acids. CDR3 in DNA: TGTGCCAGCAGATACCAGGGGGCTGGGAATTCACCCCTCCACTTT. Translation gives CASRYQGAGNSPLHF.

This chain links TRBV27 with TRBJ2-3; no clear D gene. The germline gives CDR1 MNHEY, CDR2 SMNVEV (reference sequence). V shed 5 bases and J shed 2 bases, with 8 bases lying between them. The CDR3 spans 13 residues. CDR3 in DNA: TGTGCCAGCAGTCGGTTATTCACAGATACGCAGTATTTT. Translation gives CASSRLFTDTQYF.

The rearrangement joins TRBV25-1 to TRBJ1-2; 9 bases are shared with TRBD1. Unmatched junction bases numbered 8, after V lost 7 bases and J lost 5 bases. The germline V gene has CDR1 MGHDK and CDR2 SYGVNS. The CDR3 loop spans 14 amino acids. CDR3 DNA sequence: TGTGCCAGCACCTTTGGGACAGGGATTTATGGCTACACCTTC. Protein: CASTFGTGIYGYTF.

The rearrangement joins TRBV5-4 to TRBJ2-2; TRBD1 matches at 8 bases. Germline V gene data show CDR1 as SGHNT and CDR2 as YYREEE (reference sequence). This CDR3 contains 15 residues. J was trimmed by 5 bases and V by 4 bases; bases with no gene match: 7. The CDR3, as DNA: TGTGCCAGCAGCCCCGGGACAGGTTCTACCGGGGAGCTGTTTTTT. It encodes CASSPGTGSTGELFF. The full variable domain, its missing parts supplied by reference TRBV5-4 and TRBJ2-2, is ETGVTQSPTHLIKTRGQQVTLRCSSQSGHNTVSWYQQALGQGPQFIFQYYREEENGRGNFPPRFSGLQFPNYSSELNVNALELDDSALYLCASSPGTGSTGELFFGEGSRLTVL.

In its sample, this clone was seen once. The chain joins TRBV6-5 to TRBJ1-1; D uncertain. V shed 2 bases and J shed 0 bases, with 7 bases lying between them. The CDR3 sequence is 14 residues long. The V gene's germline CDR1 is MNHEY and CDR2 SVGAGI. CDR3 bases: TGTGCCAGCAGTTACGCTATCATGAACACTGAAGCTTTCTTT. Amino acid sequence: CASSYAIMNTEAFF.

This clone was found once. V usage is TRBV6-5 and J usage is TRBJ1-5, with a weak D call TRBD1 (5 bases). This CDR3 is 15 amino acids long. Germline V CDR1 and CDR2: MNHEY, SVGAGI. Trimming shortened V by 6 bases and J by 4 bases, and 16 bases separated the two germline ends. CDR3 residues: CASSPRAGGNQPQHF. The DNA for the CDR3 is TGTGCCAGCAGCCCCCGGGCGGGGGGGAATCAGCCCCAGCATTTT.

V usage is TRBV18 and J usage is TRBJ2-5, with D hard to call. This CDR3 is 13 amino acids long. Trimming took off 0 bases at V and 4 bases at J, with 6 bases between the two ends. Germline V gene lookup returns CDR1 KGHSH and CDR2 LQKENI. The CDR3 bases are TGTGCCAGCTCACCACCGTCCTTAGAGACCCAGTACTTC. This encodes CASSPPSLETQYF. Filled out from reference TRBV18 and TRBJ2-5, the complete variable domain reads NAGVMQNPRHLVRRRGQEARLRCSPMKGHSHVYWYRQLPEEGLKFMVYLQKENIIDESGMPKERFSAEFPKEGPSILRIQQVVRGDSAAYFCASSPPSLETQYFGPGTRLLVL.

The V call is TRBV27, the J call TRBJ1-6, with 9 bases identical to TRBD1. This CDR3 is 13 amino acids long. CDR1 is MNHEY and CDR2 is SMNVEV in the germline V gene (reference sequence). V was clipped by 5 bases and J by 11 bases; unmatched bases: 4. The CDR3 DNA reads as TGTGCCAGCAGTCAGGGACAGGGTACACCCCTCCACTTT. Residues: CASSQGQGTPLHF.